These 4 T cell receptor beta chains originate from one sample sequenced in a study of cytomegalovirus exposure and HLA in healthy donors. PCR used 60 Vbeta primers and 13 Jbeta primers. Method: immunoSEQ multiplex PCR; TCRdb's copy keeps in-frame clones and lacks some. This table has about 110,000 clones, around 77% appearing once. Material: PBMCs. The receptors originated from a human donor in good health.

This chain joins TRBV20-1 and TRBJ2-7; D is undetermined. The V end lost 6 bases, the J end lost 8 bases, and 14 bases lay between the germline ends. The CDR3 runs 11 residues. Per the germline V gene, CDR1 is DFQATT and CDR2 is SNEGSKA (reference sequence). The CDR3 spells CSAYDTPQQYF. CDR3 nucleotide sequence: TGCAGTGCCTACGACACCCCTCAGCAGTACTTC.

This clone was counted only a few times. The J gene is TRBJ2-1, the V gene TRBV18, with 10 positions matching TRBD1. This CDR3 has 15 residues. The germline CDR1 and CDR2 sequences are KGHSH and LQKENI. Germline trimming cut 3 bases from V and 7 bases from J; bases unmatched to any gene: 6. CDR3 region: CASSPRDRGRNEQFF. The CDR3 DNA reads as TGTGCCAGCTCACCCCGGGACAGGGGAAGGAATGAGCAGTTCTTC. The whole variable domain, remainder taken from reference TRBV18 and TRBJ2-1, is NAGVMQNPRHLVRRRGQEARLRCSPMKGHSHVYWYRQLPEEGLKFMVYLQKENIIDESGMPKERFSAEFPKEGPSILRIQQVVRGDSAAYFCASSPRDRGRNEQFFGPGTRLTVL.

The chain employs TRBV21-1 and TRBJ2-7; TRBD1 was called by the table and not checked on the DNA. TRBV21-1 is a pseudogene locus. The CDR3 totals 15 residues. The CDR3 protein is CASSMGTGVPHEQYF. The DNA for the CDR3 is TGTGCCAGCAGCATGGGGACAGGGGTTCCACACGAGCAGTACTTC.

The chain employs TRBV5-1 and TRBJ2-1; 9 bases fit TRBD2. This CDR3 comprises 16 residues. J was trimmed by 1 base and V by 5 bases; bases with no gene match: 7. Germline V gives CDR1 SGHRS, CDR2 YFSETQ. The CDR3 region is CASREGAGGSYNEQFF. DNA of the CDR3: TGCGCCAGCAGAGAAGGGGCGGGAGGGTCCTACAATGAGCAGTTCTTC.